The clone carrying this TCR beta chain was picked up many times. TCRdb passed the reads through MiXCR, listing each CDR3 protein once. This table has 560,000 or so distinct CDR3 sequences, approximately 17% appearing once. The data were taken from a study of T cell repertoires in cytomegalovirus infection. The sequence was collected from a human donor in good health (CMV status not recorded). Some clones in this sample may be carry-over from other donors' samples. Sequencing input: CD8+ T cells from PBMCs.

The CDR3 loop is CASSPSKGSSYEQYF. The CDR3 DNA sequence: TGTGCCAGCAGCCCCTCTAAGGGCAGCTCCTACGAGCAGTACTTC. The V gene is TRBV7-6, the J gene TRBJ2-7, with D unresolved. The CDR3 is 15 amino acids. Germline-derived CDR1 and CDR2 are SGHVS and FNYEAQ. V was cut by 5 bases and J by 0 bases, with 14 bases left in between. Together with reference TRBV7-6 and TRBJ2-7, the CDR3 gives the full variable domain: GAGVSQSPRYKVTKRGQDVALRCDPISGHVSLYWYRQALGQGPEFLTYFNYEAQQDKSGLPNDRFSAERPEGSISTLTIQRTEQRDSAMYRCASSPSKGSSYEQYFGPGTRLTVT.